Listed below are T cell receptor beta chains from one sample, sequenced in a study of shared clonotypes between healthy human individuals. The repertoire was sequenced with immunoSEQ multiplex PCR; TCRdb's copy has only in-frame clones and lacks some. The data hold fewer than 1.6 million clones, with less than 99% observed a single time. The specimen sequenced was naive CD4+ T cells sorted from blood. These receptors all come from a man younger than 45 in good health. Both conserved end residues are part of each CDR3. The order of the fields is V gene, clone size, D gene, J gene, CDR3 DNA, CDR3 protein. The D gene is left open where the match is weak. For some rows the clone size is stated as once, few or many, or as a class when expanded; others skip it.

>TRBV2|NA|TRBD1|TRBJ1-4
TGTGCCAGCAGTAAATGGACAGGGGGAGGTGAAAAACTGTTTTTT
CASSKWTGGGEKLFF
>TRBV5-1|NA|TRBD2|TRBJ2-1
TGCGCCAGCAGCTTCCCCCCGGGAGGCTCCTACAATGAGCAGTTCTTC
CASSFPPGGSYNEQFF
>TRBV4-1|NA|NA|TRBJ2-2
TGCGCCAGCAGTCCCTCGGCCAGCGGGCCTCGGGACACCGGGGAGCTGTTTTTT
CASSPSASGPRDTGELFF
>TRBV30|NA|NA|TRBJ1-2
TGTGCCTGGAGTGTACGGAAGCTTTCCCAAAACACCTTC
CAWSVRKLSQNTF
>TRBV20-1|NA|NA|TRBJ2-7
TGCAGTGCTAGAGGGCAGTACGAGCAGTACTTC
CSARGQYEQYF
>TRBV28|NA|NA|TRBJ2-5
TGTGCCAGCAGTTCACTTGGGGGGGGGCGTGAGACCCAGTACTTC
CASSSLGGGRETQYF
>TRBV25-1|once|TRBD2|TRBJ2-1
TGTGCCAGCAGTGGGGGAGCGGGACTAGCGTCCTACAATGAGCAGTTCTTC
CASSGGAGLASYNEQFF
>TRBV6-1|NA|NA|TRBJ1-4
TGTGCCAGCAGCAACAGGGCCTCTAATGAAAAACTGTTTTTT
CASSNRASNEKLFF
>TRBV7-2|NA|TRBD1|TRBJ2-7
TGTGCCAGCAGCTCCTACGCCGCCGGACAGGGAGCCTACGAGCAGTACTTC
CASSSYAAGQGAYEQYF
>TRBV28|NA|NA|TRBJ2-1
TGTGCCAGTAGCTCTTTAAACCACCAGTTCTTC
CASSSLNHQFF
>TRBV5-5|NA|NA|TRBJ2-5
TGTGCCAGCAGCTTGGCAGGGGCAGAGACCCAGTACTTC
CASSLAGAETQYF
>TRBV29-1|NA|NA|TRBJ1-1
TGCAGCTCGATGGGGGGCTTGAACACTGAAGCTTTCTTT
CSSMGGLNTEAFF
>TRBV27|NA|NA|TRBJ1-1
TGTGCCAGCACCTCGTCCCGAAGAGCGAACACTGAAGCTTTCTTT
CASTSSRRANTEAFF
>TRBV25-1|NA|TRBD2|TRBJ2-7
TGTGTTGGGTCGGGACTAGCGGGAGGGCCATGGTATTATTACGAGCAGTACTTC
CVGSGLAGGPWYYYEQYF
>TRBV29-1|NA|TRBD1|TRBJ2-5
TGCAGCGTTGCACAGGGGCAAGAGACCCAGTACTTC
CSVAQGQETQYF
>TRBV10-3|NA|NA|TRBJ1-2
TGTGCCATCAGTGAGTCTGGGTTGAATAACTATGGCTACACCTTC
CAISESGLNNYGYTF
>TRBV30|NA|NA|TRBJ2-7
TGTGCCTGGAGTGTAATAGATTACGAGCAGTACTTC
CAWSVIDYEQYF
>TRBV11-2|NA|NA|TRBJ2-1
TGTGCCAGCAGCCCCTCCCCGATGTCGGTCAATGAGCAGTTCTTC
CASSPSPMSVNEQFF
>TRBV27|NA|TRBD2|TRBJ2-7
TGTGCCAGCAGTTTACTAGCGGGAGCTTCCTGGGAGCAGTACTTC
CASSLLAGASWEQYF
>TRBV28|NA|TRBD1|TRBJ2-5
TGTGCCAGCAGTTTAGGGACAGGGGGGATGGAGACCCAGTACTTC
CASSLGTGGMETQYF
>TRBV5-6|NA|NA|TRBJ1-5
TGTGCCAGCAGCTATACAGCAAATCAGCCCCAGCATTTT
CASSYTANQPQHF
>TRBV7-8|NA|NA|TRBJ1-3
TGTGCCAGCAGCTTAGCCGGGTCGATGACCTCTGGAAACACCATATATTTT
CASSLAGSMTSGNTIYF
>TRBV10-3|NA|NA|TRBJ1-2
TGTGCCATCAGCCTAGACACCCGAAACTATGGCTACACCTTC
CAISLDTRNYGYTF
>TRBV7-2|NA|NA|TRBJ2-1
TGTGCCAGCAGCTTAGTAGTTTCCGTCGGTGGTGAGCAGTTCTTC
CASSLVVSVGGEQFF
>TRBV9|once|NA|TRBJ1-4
TGTGCCAGCAGCGTAGTCGGGGCAACTAATGAAAAACTGTTTTTT
CASSVVGATNEKLFF
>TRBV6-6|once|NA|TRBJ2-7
TGTGCCAGCAGTTCCATGGACCTTTCCTCCTACGAGCAGTACTTC
CASSSMDLSSYEQYF
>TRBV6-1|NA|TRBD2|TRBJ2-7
TGTGCCAGCAACACCGGGACTAGCGCCTACGAGCAGTACTTC
CASNTGTSAYEQYF
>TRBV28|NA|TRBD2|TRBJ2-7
TGTGCCAGCAGTTTAGGGGGACTAAGACCCTACGAGCAGTACTTC
CASSLGGLRPYEQYF
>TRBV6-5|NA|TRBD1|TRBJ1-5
TGTGCCAGCAGTCGACTGACAGGGGGCCGTCAGCCCCAGCATTTT
CASSRLTGGRQPQHF
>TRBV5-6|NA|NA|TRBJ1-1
TGTGCCAGCAGCTTGGCCAAGGAAAGGAACACTGAAGCTTTCTTT
CASSLAKERNTEAFF
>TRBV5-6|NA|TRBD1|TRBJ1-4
TGTGCCAGCAGCATGACCGGGACAGGGGTCGAAAAACTGTTTTTT
CASSMTGTGVEKLFF
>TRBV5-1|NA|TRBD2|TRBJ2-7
TGCGCCAGCAGCGTCGGACTAGCGGGTACCTACGAGCAGTACTTC
CASSVGLAGTYEQYF
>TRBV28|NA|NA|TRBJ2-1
TGTGCCAGCAGCCTTAGCTGGAGCTCCTACAATGAGCAGTTCTTC
CASSLSWSSYNEQFF
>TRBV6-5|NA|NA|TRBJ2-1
TGTGCCAGCAGTCCCGGCCGACTCAATGAGCAGTTCTTC
CASSPGRLNEQFF
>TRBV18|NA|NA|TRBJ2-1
TGTGCCAGCTCACCATGGTCATCAGGGGCAAATGATGAGCAGTTCTTC
CASSPWSSGANDEQFF
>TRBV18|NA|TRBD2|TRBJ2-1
TGTGCCAGCTCACTGAGGGGTTCCAGCGGGAGGACCTTCTACAATGAGCAGTTCTTC
CASSLRGSSGRTFYNEQFF